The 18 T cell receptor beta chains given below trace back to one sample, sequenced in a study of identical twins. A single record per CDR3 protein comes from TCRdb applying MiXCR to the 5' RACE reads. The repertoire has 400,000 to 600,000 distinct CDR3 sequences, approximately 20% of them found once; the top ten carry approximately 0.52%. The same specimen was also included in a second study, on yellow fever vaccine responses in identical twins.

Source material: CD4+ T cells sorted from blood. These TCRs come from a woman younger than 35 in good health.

The DNA for the CDR3 is TGCGCCAGCAGCCCACCGAGTGGGAACACCGGGGAGCTGTTTTTT. This codes for CASSPPSGNTGELFF. J is TRBJ2-2 and V is TRBV5-1; D call uncertain. Germline-derived CDR1 and CDR2 are SGHRS and YFSETQ. This CDR3 region has 15 residues. V was pared by 4 bases and J by 1 base, with 11 bases between.

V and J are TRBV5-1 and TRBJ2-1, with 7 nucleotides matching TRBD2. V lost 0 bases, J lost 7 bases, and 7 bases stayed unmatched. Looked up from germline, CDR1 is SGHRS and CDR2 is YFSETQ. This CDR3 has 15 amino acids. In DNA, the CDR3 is TGCGCCAGCAGCTTGGGCGGACTAGAGTCGAATGAGCAGTTCTTC. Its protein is CASSLGGLESNEQFF.

CDR3 sequence (DNA): TGTGCCAGCAGCCAAGATTGGCTAGCGGGAGTTGGCTACGAGCAGTACTTC. Residues: CASSQDWLAGVGYEQYF. V and J are TRBV4-2 and TRBJ2-7, with TRBD2 matching 10 bases. This CDR3 has 17 amino acids. Unmatched junction bases numbered 8, after V lost 0 bases and J lost 3 bases. From germline, CDR1 is LGHNA and CDR2 YNFKEQ.

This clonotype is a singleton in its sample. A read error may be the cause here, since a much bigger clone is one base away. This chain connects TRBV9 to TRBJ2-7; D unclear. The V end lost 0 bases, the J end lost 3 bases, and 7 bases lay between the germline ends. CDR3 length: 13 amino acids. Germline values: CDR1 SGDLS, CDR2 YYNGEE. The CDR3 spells CASSVEAGYEQYF. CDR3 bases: TGTGCCAGCAGCGTAGAGGCAGGCTACGAGCAGTACTTC.

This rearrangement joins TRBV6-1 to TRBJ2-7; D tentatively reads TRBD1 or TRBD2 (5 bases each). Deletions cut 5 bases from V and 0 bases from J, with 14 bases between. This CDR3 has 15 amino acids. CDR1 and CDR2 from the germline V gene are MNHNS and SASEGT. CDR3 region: CASSTHRRSSYEQYF. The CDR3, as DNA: TGTGCCAGCAGTACCCACAGGAGGAGCTCCTACGAGCAGTACTTC.

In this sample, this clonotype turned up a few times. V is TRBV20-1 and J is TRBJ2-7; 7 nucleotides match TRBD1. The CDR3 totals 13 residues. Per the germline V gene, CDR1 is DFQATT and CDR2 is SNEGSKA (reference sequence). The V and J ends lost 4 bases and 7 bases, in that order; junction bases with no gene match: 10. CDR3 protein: CSAKETGSGEQYV. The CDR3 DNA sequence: TGCAGTGCTAAGGAGACAGGGTCGGGTGAGCAGTACGTC.

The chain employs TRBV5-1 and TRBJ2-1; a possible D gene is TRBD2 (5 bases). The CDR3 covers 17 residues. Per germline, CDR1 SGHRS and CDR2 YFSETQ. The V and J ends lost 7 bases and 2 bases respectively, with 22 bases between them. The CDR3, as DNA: TGCGCCAGCGCCCCAACGATGGTAGCGAGAACCTACAATGAGCAGTTCTTC. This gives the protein CASAPTMVARTYNEQFF.

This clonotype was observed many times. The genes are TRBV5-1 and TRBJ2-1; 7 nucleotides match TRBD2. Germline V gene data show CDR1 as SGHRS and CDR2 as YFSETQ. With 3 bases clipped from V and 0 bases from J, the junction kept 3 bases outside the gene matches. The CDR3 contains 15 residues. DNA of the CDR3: TGCGCCAGCAGCTGGGGGGGTAACTCCTACAATGAGCAGTTCTTC. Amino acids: CASSWGGNSYNEQFF.

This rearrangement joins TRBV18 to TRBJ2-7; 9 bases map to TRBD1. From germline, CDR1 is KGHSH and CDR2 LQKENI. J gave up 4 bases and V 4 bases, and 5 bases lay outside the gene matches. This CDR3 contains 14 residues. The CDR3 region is CASSRTGVGYEQYV. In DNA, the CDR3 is TGTGCCAGCTCACGGACAGGGGTAGGTTACGAGCAGTACGTC.

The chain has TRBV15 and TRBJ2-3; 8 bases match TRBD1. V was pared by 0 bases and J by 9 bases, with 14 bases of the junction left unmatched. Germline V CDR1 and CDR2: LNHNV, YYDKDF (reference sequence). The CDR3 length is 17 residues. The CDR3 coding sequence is TGTGCCACCAGCAGAGAGTATGACAGGGGCAAGAGTGGGACGCAGTATTTT. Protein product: CATSREYDRGKSGTQYF.

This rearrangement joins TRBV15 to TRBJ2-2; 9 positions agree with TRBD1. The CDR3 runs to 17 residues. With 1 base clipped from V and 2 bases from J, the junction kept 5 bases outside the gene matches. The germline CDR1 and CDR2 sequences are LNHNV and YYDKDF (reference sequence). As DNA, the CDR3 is TGTGCCACCAGCAGAGTACGGGACAGGGCCAACACCGGGGAGCTGTTTTTT. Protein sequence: CATSRVRDRANTGELFF.

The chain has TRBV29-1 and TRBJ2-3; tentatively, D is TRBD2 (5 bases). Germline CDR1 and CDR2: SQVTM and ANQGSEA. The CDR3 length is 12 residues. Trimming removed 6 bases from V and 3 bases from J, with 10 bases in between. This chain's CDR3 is CSVHEGTDTQYF. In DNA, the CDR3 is TGCAGCGTCCACGAGGGTACAGATACGCAGTATTTT.

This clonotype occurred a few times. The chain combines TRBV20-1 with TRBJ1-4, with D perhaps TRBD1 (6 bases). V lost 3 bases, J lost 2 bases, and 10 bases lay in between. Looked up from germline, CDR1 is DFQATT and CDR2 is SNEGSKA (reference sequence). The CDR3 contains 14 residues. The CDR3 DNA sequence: TGCAGTGCTAGCAGGGGTGGCACTAATGAAAAACTGTTTTTT. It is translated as CSASRGGTNEKLFF.

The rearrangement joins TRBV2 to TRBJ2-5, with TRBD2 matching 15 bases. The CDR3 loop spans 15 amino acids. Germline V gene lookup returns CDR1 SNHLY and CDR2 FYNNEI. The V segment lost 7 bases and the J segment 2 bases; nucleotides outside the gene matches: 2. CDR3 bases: TGTGCCAGCACCGGGACTAGCGGGAGGCAAGAGACCCAGTACTTC. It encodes CASTGTSGRQETQYF.

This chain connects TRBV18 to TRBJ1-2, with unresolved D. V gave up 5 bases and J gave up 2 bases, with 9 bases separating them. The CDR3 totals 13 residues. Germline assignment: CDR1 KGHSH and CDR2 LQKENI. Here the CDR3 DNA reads TGTGCCAGCTCAACCGCCGGAAACTATGGCTACACCTTC. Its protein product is CASSTAGNYGYTF.

CDR3 sequence (DNA): TGTGCCAGCATGCTAGGGACACAGTCCTACAATGAGCAGTTCTTC. Amino acid sequence: CASMLGTQSYNEQFF. The rearrangement links TRBV3-1 to TRBJ2-1, with D possibly TRBD1 on 6 matching bases. The CDR3 has 15 amino acids. Germline V CDR1 and CDR2: LGHDT, YNNKEL (reference sequence). V lost 7 bases and J 1 base, leaving 14 bases between the germline ends.

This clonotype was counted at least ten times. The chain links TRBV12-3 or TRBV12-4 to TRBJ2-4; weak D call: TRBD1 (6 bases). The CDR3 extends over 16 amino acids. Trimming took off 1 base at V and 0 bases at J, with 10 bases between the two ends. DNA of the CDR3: TGTGCCAGCAGTTTAGGGGGGCTACTAGCCAAAAACATTCAGTACTTC. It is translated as CASSLGGLLAKNIQYF.

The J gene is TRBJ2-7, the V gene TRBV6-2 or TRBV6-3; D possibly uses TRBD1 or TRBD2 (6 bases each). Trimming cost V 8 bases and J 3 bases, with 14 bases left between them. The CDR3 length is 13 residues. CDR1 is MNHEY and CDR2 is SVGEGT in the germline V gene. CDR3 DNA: TGTGCCAGCGGCTGGACAGCGGGCTACGAGCAGTACTTC. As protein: CASGWTAGYEQYF.